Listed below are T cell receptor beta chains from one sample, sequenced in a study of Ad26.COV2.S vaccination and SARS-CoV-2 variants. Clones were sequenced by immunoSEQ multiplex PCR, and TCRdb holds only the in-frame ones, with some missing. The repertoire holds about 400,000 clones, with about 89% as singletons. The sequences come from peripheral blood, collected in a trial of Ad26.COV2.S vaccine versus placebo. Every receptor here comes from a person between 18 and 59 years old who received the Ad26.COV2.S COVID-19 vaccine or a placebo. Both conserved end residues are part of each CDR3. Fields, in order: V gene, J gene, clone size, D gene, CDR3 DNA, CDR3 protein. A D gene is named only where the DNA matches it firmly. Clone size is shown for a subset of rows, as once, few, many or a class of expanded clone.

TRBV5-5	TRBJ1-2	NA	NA	TGTGCCAGCAGCTTGGCAGGGGAGGACTATGGCTACACCTTC	CASSLAGEDYGYTF
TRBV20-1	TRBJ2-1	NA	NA	TGCAGTGCTAGTTGGGGGATCGGAGAGCAGTTCTTC	CSASWGIGEQFF
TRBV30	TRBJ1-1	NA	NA	TGTGCCTGGAGTGTAGAGGCACAGTCGGCTTTCTTT	CAWSVEAQSAFF
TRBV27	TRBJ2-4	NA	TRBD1	TGTGCCAGCAGCGCCCCAGGGGGCAGCAAAAACATTCAGTACTTC	CASSAPGGSKNIQYF
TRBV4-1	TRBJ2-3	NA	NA	TGCGCCAGCAGCCAAGCCCGCCGTTGGGCCCCGGGGGATACGCAGTATTTT	CASSQARRWAPGDTQYF
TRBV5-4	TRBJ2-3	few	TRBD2	TGTGCCAGCAGCCCCGGGACTAGCGGGAAAACAGATACGCAGTATTTT	CASSPGTSGKTDTQYF
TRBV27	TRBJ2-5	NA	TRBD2	TGTGCCAGCAGTACATGGACTAGCGGGAACCAAGAGACCCAGTACTTC	CASSTWTSGNQETQYF
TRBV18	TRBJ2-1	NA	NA	TGTGCCAGCTCACAACTCGGGGCCCCCCACAATGAGCAGTTCTTC	CASSQLGAPHNEQFF
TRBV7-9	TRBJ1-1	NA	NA	TGTGCCAGCAGCTTAGCCTGGACAGATAACACTGAAGCTTTCTTT	CASSLAWTDNTEAFF
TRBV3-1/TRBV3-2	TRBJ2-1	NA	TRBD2	TGTGCCAGCAGCCAGATGACTAGCGGGAGGGCCGGTGAGCAGTTCTTC	CASSQMTSGRAGEQFF
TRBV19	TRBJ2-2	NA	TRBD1	TGTGCCAGTAGTTACCGAACAGGGACAGGCGGGGAGCTGTTTTTT	CASSYRTGTGGELFF
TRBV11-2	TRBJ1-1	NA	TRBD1	TGTGCCAGCAGCCCTACGACAGGGTTGAACACTGAAGCTTTCTTT	CASSPTTGLNTEAFF
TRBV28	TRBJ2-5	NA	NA	TGTGCCAGCAGTTCAGGGGTTGAGGAGACCCAGTACTTC	CASSSGVEETQYF
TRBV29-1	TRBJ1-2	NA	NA	TGCAGCGTTGAAGAGCGGGGAAGCTATGGCTACACCTTC	CSVEERGSYGYTF
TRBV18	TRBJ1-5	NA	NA	TGTGCCAGCTCCGGACAAATCAATCAGCCCCAGCATTTT	CASSGQINQPQHF
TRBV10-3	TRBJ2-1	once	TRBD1	TGTGCCATCACCCCGGACAGGGGCGGTGAGCAGTTCTTC	CAITPDRGGEQFF
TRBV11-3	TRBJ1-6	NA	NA	TGTGCCAGCAGCTTAGGTCGACAGATCTCCTATAATTCACCCCTCCACTTT	CASSLGRQISYNSPLHF
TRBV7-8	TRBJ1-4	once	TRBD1	TGTGCCAGCAGCCAACTTGCGGGACAGGGCGCTAATAATGAAAAACTGTTTTTT	CASSQLAGQGANNEKLFF
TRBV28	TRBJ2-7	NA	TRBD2	TGTGCCAGCACTCCGGTGGGGCGGGAGGGCCCTAGGTACGAGCAGTACTTC	CASTPVGREGPRYEQYF
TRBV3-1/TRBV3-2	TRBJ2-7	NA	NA	TGTGCCAGCAGCCAGGGAGGAGAGTTTATCGACGAGCAGTACTTC	CASSQGGEFIDEQYF
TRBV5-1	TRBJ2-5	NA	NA	TGCGCCAGCAGCTTGCCCGATAGGTACCAAGAGACCCAGTACTTC	CASSLPDRYQETQYF
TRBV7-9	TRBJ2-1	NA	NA	TGTGCCAGCAGCTTAGCGCCCAGCCTCTGGGGTAATGAGCAGTTCTTC	CASSLAPSLWGNEQFF
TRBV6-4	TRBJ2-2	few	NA	TGTGCCAGCAGTGACTCACCCTCCGGGGAGCTGTTTTTT	CASSDSPSGELFF
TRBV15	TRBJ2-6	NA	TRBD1	TGTGCCACTAGGGACAGAGGCTCTGGGGCCAACGTCCTGACTTTC	CATRDRGSGANVLTF
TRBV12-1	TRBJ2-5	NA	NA	TGTGCCAGCAGCTTTTGGCCCCCCCGGGACAGGGGTGAGACCCAGTACTTC	CASSFWPPRDRGETQYF
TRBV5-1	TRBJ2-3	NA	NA	TGCGCCAGCAGACAGGACTGGGTCACAGATACGCAGTATTTT	CASRQDWVTDTQYF
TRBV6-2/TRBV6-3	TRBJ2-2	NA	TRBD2	TGTGCCAGCAGTTACTCGGCAGCGGGGACCGGGGAGCTGTTTTTT	CASSYSAAGTGELFF
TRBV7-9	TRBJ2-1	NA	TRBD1	TGTGCCAGCAGGGGACAGGGGGCATCCTACAATGAGCAGTTCTTC	CASRGQGASYNEQFF
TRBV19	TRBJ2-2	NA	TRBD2	TGTGCCAGTAGTATATCTAGCGGGAACACCGGGGAGCTGTTTTTT	CASSISSGNTGELFF
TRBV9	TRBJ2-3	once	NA	TGTGCCAGCACACGTGAGTTTACGGATACGCAGTATTTT	CASTREFTDTQYF
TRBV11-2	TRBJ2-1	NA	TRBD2	TGTGCCAGCAGAGACCCGAGCGGGAGATCCTACAATGAGCAGTTCTTC	CASRDPSGRSYNEQFF
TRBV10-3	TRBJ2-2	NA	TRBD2	TGTGCCATCAGTGAGAGGTTAGGACTAGCGGGAGGAAACACCGGGGAGCTGTTTTTT	CAISERLGLAGGNTGELFF
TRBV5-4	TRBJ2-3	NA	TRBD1	TGTGCCAGCAGCATACAGGGGACGAACACAGATACGCAGTATTTT	CASSIQGTNTDTQYF
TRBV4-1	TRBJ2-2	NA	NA	TGCGCCAGCAGCCAAGGTACAGGTCTTCCCGACGGGGAGCTGTTTTTT	CASSQGTGLPDGELFF
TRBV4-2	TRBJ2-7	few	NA	TGTGCCAGCAGCCAAGATGACCTGCGGACCTACGAGCAGTACTTC	CASSQDDLRTYEQYF
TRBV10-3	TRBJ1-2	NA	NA	TGTGCCATCTCAGGTACAGAGGGTTACTCCTATGGCTACACCTTC	CAISGTEGYSYGYTF
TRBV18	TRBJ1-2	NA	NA	TGTGCCAGCTCGAATGATCCCTACTATGGCTACACCTTC	CASSNDPYYGYTF
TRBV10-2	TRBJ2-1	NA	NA	TGCGCCAGCAGTGAATCGAGCCGGGGCTACAATGAGCAGTTCTTC	CASSESSRGYNEQFF
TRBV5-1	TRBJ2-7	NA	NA	TGCGCCAGCAGCTTCGCGGGCCCAATGAGGCCGGACGAGCAGTACTTC	CASSFAGPMRPDEQYF
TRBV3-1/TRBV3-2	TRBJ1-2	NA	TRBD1	TGTGCCAGCAGCCAAGATGGTGGGCAGGGGGCTGGTGGCTACACCTTC	CASSQDGGQGAGGYTF
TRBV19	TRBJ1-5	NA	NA	TGTGCCAGCAAAAATCTGGATTCTAGCAATCAGCCCCAGCATTTT	CASKNLDSSNQPQHF
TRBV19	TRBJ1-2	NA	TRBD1	TGTGCCAGTAGTATAGCAGGGGGCGGTGACTATGGCTACACCTTC	CASSIAGGGDYGYTF
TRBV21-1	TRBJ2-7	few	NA	TGTGCCAGCAGCAAGGGAGCCAAAAGGCCCTACGAGCAGTACTTC	CASSKGAKRPYEQYF
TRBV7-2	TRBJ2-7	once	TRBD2	TGTGCCAGCAGCCTTCCCCCTGGAGGGAGGGCCAATGAGCAGTACTTC	CASSLPPGGRANEQYF
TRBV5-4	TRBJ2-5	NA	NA	TGTGCCAGCAGCTTTCCCACTCAAGAGACCCAGTACTTC	CASSFPTQETQYF
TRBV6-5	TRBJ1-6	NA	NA	TGTGCCAGCATTGGGACTTTTAATTCACCCCTCCACTTT	CASIGTFNSPLHF
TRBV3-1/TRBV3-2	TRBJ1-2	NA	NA	TGTGCCAGCAGCCAGGCCGCTCGAAGAGGGGACGGCTACACCTTC	CASSQAARRGDGYTF
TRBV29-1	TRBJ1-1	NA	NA	TGCAGCGTTGGTCAGGGTGTGAGGAACACTGAAGCTTTCTTT	CSVGQGVRNTEAFF
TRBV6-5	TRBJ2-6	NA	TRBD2	TGTGCCAGCAGTCTCGGGGGGACCGGGGCCAACGTCCTGACTTTC	CASSLGGTGANVLTF
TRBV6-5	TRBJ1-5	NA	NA	TGTGCCAGCAGTTCAGGGGTTCAGCCCCAGCATTTT	CASSSGVQPQHF
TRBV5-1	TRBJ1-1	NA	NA	TGCGCCAGCAGCTCCGGATCGAACACTGAAGCTTTCTTT	CASSSGSNTEAFF
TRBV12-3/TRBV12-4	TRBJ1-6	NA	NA	TGTGCCAGCAGTTTTATCAGAAATTCACCCCTCCACTTT	CASSFIRNSPLHF
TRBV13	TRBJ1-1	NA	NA	TGTGCCAGCAGCTTTCGTCTGGTAGCTGAAGCTTTCTTT	CASSFRLVAEAFF
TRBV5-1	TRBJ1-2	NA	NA	TGCGCCAGCAGCTTGTCGGGGGCCGAGGGCTACACCTTC	CASSLSGAEGYTF